These 24 T cell receptor beta chains originate from one sample sequenced in a study of post-analysis software for immune sequencing data. Study-level findings and limits: Several TRBV segments were more frequent in patients than controls; TRBV5-6, TRBV5-1 and TRBV20-1 belonged to this group.

No antigen has been identified for these receptors. Each TCR beta cDNA library carried unique molecular identifiers. TCRdb used MiXCR to reprocess the PCR reads, holding one entry per CDR3 protein. The sample has a few hundred thousand distinct CDR3 sequences; 36% are singletons. Sequenced material: blood. All receptors come from a girl aged 10-17 years with multiple sclerosis.

A single count supports this clonotype. The chain recombines TRBV9 with TRBJ2-1; no reliable D call. The CDR3 has 13 amino acids. Between the trimmed V and J ends, which lost 5 bases and 10 bases, there was a span of 16 bases. Germline CDR1 SGDLS, CDR2 YYNGEE. The CDR3 is CASSEYFQGEQFF. CDR3 sequence (DNA): TGTGCCAGCAGTGAATACTTTCAAGGGGAGCAGTTCTTC.

At least ten counts were recorded for this clonotype. V usage is TRBV15 and J usage is TRBJ2-1; perhaps TRBD1 as D (6 bases). The germline gives CDR1 LNHNV, CDR2 YYDKDF (reference sequence). The CDR3 runs 17 residues. V lost 0 bases and J lost 3, with 15 bases in between. CDR3 sequence reads: CATSRDPAGAFYNEQFF. The CDR3 region has the DNA TGTGCCACCAGCAGAGATCCAGCAGGGGCCTTCTACAATGAGCAGTTCTTC.

The chain carries TRBV7-2 and TRBJ2-2; 9 bases line up with TRBD1. The CDR3 is 16 amino acids. CDR1 and CDR2 from the germline V gene are SGHTA and FQGNSA. Trimming cost V 2 bases and J 2 bases; bases outside gene matches: 3. The CDR3 nucleotides read TGTGCCAGCAGCTTATGGGGACAGGGAAACACCGGGGAGCTGTTTTTT. Its protein is CASSLWGQGNTGELFF.

DNA of the CDR3: TGCAGCGTTGCACAGGCTAATGAAAAACTGTTTTTT. This encodes CSVAQANEKLFF. V gene TRBV29-1 combines with J gene TRBJ1-4, with D perhaps matching TRBD1 (5 bases). Trimming cost V 4 bases and J 3 bases, with 6 bases left between them. The germline V gene encodes CDR1 SQVTM and CDR2 ANQGSEA. The CDR3 extends over 12 amino acids.

As regards this clonotype: This CDR3 fails to terminate in the conserved phenylalanine or tryptophan, so it likely reflects a read error. Because the CDR3's place on the DNA is in doubt, the DNA is left out and the CDR3 is given as listed by TCRdb. The chain has TRBV28 and TRBJ2-5; TRBD1 is the table's D call, not checked against the DNA. The CDR3 contains 16 residues when both ends are counted. In germline, CDR1 is MDHEN, CDR2 SYDVKM. The CDR3 loop reads CASSEGPRVGGYTFGS.

This clonotype has ten or more counts. The chain is built from TRBV15 and TRBJ2-3; 7 positions match TRBD2. This CDR3 contains 13 residues. Germline assignment: CDR1 LNHNV and CDR2 YYDKDF (reference sequence). V lost 7 bases, J lost 1 base, and 2 bases stayed unmatched. The chain's CDR3 is CATTAGGTDTQYF. As DNA, the CDR3 is TGTGCCACCACCGCGGGGGGCACAGATACGCAGTATTTT. Based on the CDR3 plus reference TRBV15 and TRBJ2-3, the full variable domain is DAMVIQNPRYQVTQFGKPVTLSCSQTLNHNVMYWYQQKSSQAPKLLFHYYDKDFNNEADTPDNFQSRRPNTSFCFLDIRSPGLGDTAMYLCATTAGGTDTQYFGPGTRLTVL.

This clonotype was seen only a few times. The chain has TRBV5-1 and TRBJ2-5, with D uncertain. The CDR3 sequence is 13 residues long. V was pared by 0 bases and J by 3 bases, with 6 bases between. CDR1 is SGHRS and CDR2 is YFSETQ in the germline V gene. The CDR3 reads CASSLVVEETQYF. DNA for the CDR3: TGCGCCAGCAGCTTGGTCGTAGAAGAGACCCAGTACTTC. Full variable domain (rest looked up from reference TRBV5-1 and TRBJ2-5): KAGVTQTPRYLIKTRGQQVTLSCSPISGHRSVSWYQQTPGQGLQFLFEYFSETQRNKGNFPGRFSGRQFSNSRSEMNVSTLELGDSALYLCASSLVVEETQYFGPGTRLLVL.

This clonotype has at least ten counts. The chain employs TRBV9 and TRBJ2-1; 15 bases fit TRBD2. Trimming cost V 7 bases and J 0 bases; bases outside gene matches: 14. CDR3 length equals 20 residues. Germline V gives CDR1 SGDLS, CDR2 YYNGEE. CDR3 DNA: TGTGCCAGCGGGAGAGGTGGACTAGCGGGAGGGCCGAGCTCCTACAATGAGCAGTTCTTC. Its translation is CASGRGGLAGGPSSYNEQFF.

This clonotype was recorded at least ten times. The V gene is TRBV6-1, the J gene TRBJ2-3, with TRBD2 identical over 8 bases. The CDR3 covers 15 residues. Germline CDR1 MNHNS, CDR2 SASEGT. The V and J ends lost 1 base and 5 bases, in that order; junction bases with no gene match: 5. The CDR3 here is CASSEGAGVIDTQYF. CDR3 in DNA: TGTGCCAGCAGTGAAGGAGCGGGAGTGATAGATACGCAGTATTTT.

This clonotype appeared many times. The rearrangement joins TRBV7-2 to TRBJ2-5; D remains ambiguous. The CDR3 spans 14 residues. V gave up 4 bases and J gave up 5 bases, with 14 bases separating them. Germline CDR1 is SGHTA and CDR2 is FQGNSA. The CDR3 here is CASSSRALGETQYF. In nucleotides, the CDR3 is TGTGCCAGCAGCTCCCGGGCCCTAGGGGAGACCCAGTACTTC. The variable domain in full, with the rest retrieved from reference TRBV7-2 and TRBJ2-5, is GAGVSQSPSNKVTEKGKDVELRCDPISGHTALYWYRQSLGQGLEFLIYFQGNSAPDKSGLPSDRFSAERTGGSVSTLTIQRTQQEDSAVYLCASSSRALGETQYFGPGTRLLVL.

In this sample, this clonotype turned up many times. CDR3 coding DNA: TGTGCCAGCGGTCCGACGGGAGAGCAGTTCTTC. Amino acids: CASGPTGEQFF. The V call is TRBV28, the J call TRBJ2-1; D may be TRBD2 (5 bases). Trimming stripped 8 bases from V and 10 bases from J, with 12 bases between. This CDR3 is 11 amino acids long. Looked up from germline, CDR1 is MDHEN and CDR2 is SYDVKM.

The chain employs TRBV2 and TRBJ1-1; no clear D. CDR3 length: 16 residues. V was pared by 7 bases and J by 0 bases, with 18 bases between. Germline V CDR1 and CDR2: SNHLY, FYNNEI. CDR3 DNA: TGTGCCAGCAAAGAAGAGGACTACGGCATGAACACTGAAGCTTTCTTT. This sequence encodes CASKEEDYGMNTEAFF.

The chain couples TRBV20-1 to TRBJ2-1, with TRBD2 identical over 7 bases. Germline CDR1 reads DFQATT; CDR2 reads SNEGSKA (reference sequence). After removal of 5 bases from V and 3 bases from J, the junction contained 7 bases not matched to a gene. The length of the CDR3 is 14 residues. The CDR3 is CSAGVPGGYNEQFF. The CDR3 coding sequence is TGCAGTGCTGGAGTACCGGGAGGCTACAATGAGCAGTTCTTC.

This chain joins TRBV27 and TRBJ2-7; D possibly corresponds to TRBD2 (5 bases). V was trimmed by 2 bases and J by 2 bases, leaving 10 bases between them. The CDR3 is made up of 14 amino acids. Germline V gene sequence: CDR1 MNHEY, CDR2 SMNVEV (reference sequence). The CDR3 region is CASSLLRGPYEQYF. The DNA of the CDR3 is TGTGCCAGCAGTTTACTTCGGGGTCCCTACGAGCAGTACTTC.

This clonotype was seen just once. The rearrangement uses TRBV7-9 and TRBJ2-1; maybe TRBD1 (7 bases). Trimming took off 5 bases at V and 1 base at J, with 15 bases between the two ends. This CDR3 contains 16 residues. CDR1 SEHNR and CDR2 FQNEAQ come from the germline V gene (reference sequence). Written as DNA, the CDR3 is TGTGCCAGCAGCCCGAGGACAGGACTATCCTACAATGAGCAGTTCTTC. Translated: CASSPRTGLSYNEQFF.

The chain couples TRBV12-3 or TRBV12-4 to TRBJ1-1, with no clear D. Trimming shortened V by 3 bases and J by 1 base, and 12 bases separated the two germline ends. This CDR3 has 15 residues. DNA of the CDR3: TGTGCCAGCAGTTTTCGGGGTCGTCCGAACACTGAAGCTTTCTTT. Residues: CASSFRGRPNTEAFF.

This chain connects TRBV12-3 or TRBV12-4 to TRBJ2-5; D is tentatively TRBD1 or TRBD2 (6 bases each). This CDR3 has 16 residues. Trimming pared 7 bases from V and 11 bases from J, leaving 29 bases between. The CDR3 nucleotides are TGTGCCAGCACCGATCCTCAAAGGGGGGCTTACAGTGAGCAGTACTTC. This codes for CASTDPQRGAYSEQYF.

At least ten counts were recorded for this clonotype. V gene TRBV5-1 combines with J gene TRBJ2-3; D tentatively reads TRBD1 or TRBD2 (5 bases each). Trimming pared 3 bases from V and 0 bases from J, leaving 20 bases between. The germline CDR1 and CDR2 sequences are SGHRS and YFSETQ. This CDR3 has 18 residues. CDR3 residues: CASSSGTPFGASTDTQYF. CDR3 bases: TGCGCCAGCAGCTCTGGAACACCTTTCGGGGCGAGCACAGATACGCAGTATTTT.

The rearrangement links TRBV15 to TRBJ1-2, with D possibly TRBD1 on 5 matching bases. Trimming pared 3 bases from V and 4 bases from J, leaving 12 bases between. This CDR3 is 14 amino acids long. Germline V CDR1 and CDR2: LNHNV, YYDKDF (reference sequence). The CDR3 region has the DNA TGTGCCACCAGCAGTCTCGAGACAGCCTATGGCTACACCTTC. This translates into CATSSLETAYGYTF.

The chain links TRBV28 to TRBJ1-3; 7 nucleotides agree with TRBD1. With V trimmed by 5 bases and J by 6 bases, 7 bases remained unmatched. From germline, CDR1 is MDHEN and CDR2 SYDVKM. This CDR3 has 14 amino acids. DNA of the CDR3: TGTGCCAGCAGTCCGGAGACAGGGTTAAACACCATATATTTT. Protein: CASSPETGLNTIYF. Combining the CDR3 with reference TRBV28 and TRBJ1-3 gives the whole variable domain DVKVTQSSRYLVKRTGEKVFLECVQDMDHENMFWYRQDPGLGLRLIYFSYDVKMKEKGDIPEGYSVSREKKERFSLILESASTNQTSMYLCASSPETGLNTIYFGEGSWLTVV.

J is TRBJ1-2 and V is TRBV28; 10 positions agree with TRBD1. This CDR3 is 19 amino acids long. The V gene's germline CDR1 is MDHEN and CDR2 SYDVKM. V gave up 3 bases and J gave up 2 bases; unmatched junction bases: 15. CDR3 region: CASSFRGVVGQGLNYGYTF. CDR3 coding DNA: TGTGCCAGCAGTTTTAGGGGGGTGGTGGGACAGGGGCTAAACTATGGCTACACCTTC.

Of note for this clonotype: One end of the junction is discordant with germline, which a read error may explain. The gene calls are TRBV4-2 and TRBJ2-1, with D perhaps TRBD2 (7 bases). The germline CDR1 and CDR2 sequences are LGHNA and YNFKEQ. This CDR3 is built from 20 residues. CDR3 in amino acids: CASGQEGGASGWTSYNEQFF. In nucleotides, the CDR3 is TGTGCCAGCGGCCAAGAAGGGGGGGCTAGCGGATGGACATCCTACAATGAGCAGTTCTTC.

With regard to this clonotype: This may stem from a read error, because a much larger clone lies one nucleotide away. The chain combines TRBV20-1 with TRBJ2-6; D is tentatively TRBD1 or TRBD2 (5 bases each). CDR3 length: 16 amino acids. The germline gives CDR1 DFQATT, CDR2 SNEGSKA (reference sequence). CDR3 coding DNA: TGCTGTGCTGGGACCGCCAGGGTCTCTGGGGCCAACGTCCTGACTTTC. Amino acid sequence: CCAGTARVSGANVLTF.

The chain carries TRBV3-1 and TRBJ2-1; the match to TRBD1 covers 8 bases. Germline V gives CDR1 LGHDT, CDR2 YNNKEL (reference sequence). The junction had 4 bases not matched to a gene; V was cut back by 3 bases and J by 0 bases. This CDR3 comprises 16 residues. CDR3 region: CASSHRGQASYNEQFF. For the CDR3, the DNA is TGTGCCAGCAGCCACCGGGGACAGGCCTCCTACAATGAGCAGTTCTTC.